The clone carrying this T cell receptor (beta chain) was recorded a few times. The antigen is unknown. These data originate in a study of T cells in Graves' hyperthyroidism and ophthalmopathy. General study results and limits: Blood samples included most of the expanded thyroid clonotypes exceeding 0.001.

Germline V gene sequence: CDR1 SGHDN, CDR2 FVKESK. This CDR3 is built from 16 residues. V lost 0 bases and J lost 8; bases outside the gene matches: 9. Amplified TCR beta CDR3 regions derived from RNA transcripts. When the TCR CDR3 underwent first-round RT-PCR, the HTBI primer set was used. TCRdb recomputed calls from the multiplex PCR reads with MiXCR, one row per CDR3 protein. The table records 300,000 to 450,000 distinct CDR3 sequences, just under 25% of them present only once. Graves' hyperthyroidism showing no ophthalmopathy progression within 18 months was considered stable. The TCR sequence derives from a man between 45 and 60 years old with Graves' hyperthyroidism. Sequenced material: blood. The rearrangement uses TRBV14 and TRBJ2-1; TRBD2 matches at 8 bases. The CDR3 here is CASSQEGRTSLDEQFF. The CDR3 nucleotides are TGTGCCAGCAGCCAAGAAGGGCGGACTAGCCTCGATGAGCAGTTCTTC.